This passage covers 23 T cell receptor beta chains from one sample sequenced in a study of blood T cells in healthy people across ages. For the second PCR, which ran for about 6 to 11 cycles, a sample-barcoded 5' primer and a J-beta primer mix were used. TCRdb used MiXCR to reprocess the 5' RACE reads, holding one entry per CDR3 protein. The profile shows 750,000 to 950,000 distinct CDR3 sequences, approximately 24% of them singletons. These data were likewise used in another study, on T cells of mothers and their children.

Sequencing used blood. Source of these receptors: a boy aged 5 to 17 in good health.

A remark on this clonotype: A clone one base away is much larger, so this may be a read error. CDR3 sequence: CASSMEGYGELLF. As DNA, the CDR3 is TGTGCCAGCAGTATGGAAGGGTACGGGGAGCTGCTTTTT. V and J are TRBV2 and TRBJ2-2; TRBD2 is a possible D gene (5 bases). Germline V gives CDR1 SNHLY, CDR2 FYNNEI. This CDR3 contains 13 residues.

This clonotype has only a few counts. The rearrangement joins TRBV10-3 to TRBJ2-2; TRBD1 matches 8 bases. Germline V lookup: CDR1 ENHRY, CDR2 SYGVKD. The V segment lost 5 bases and the J segment 4 bases; nucleotides outside the gene matches: 6. The CDR3 sequence is 15 residues long. The CDR3 coding sequence is TGTGCCATCAGTCCTGGACAGGGTAGCACCGGGGAGCTGTTTTTT. Its protein is CAISPGQGSTGELFF.

This clonotype was found a few times. The rearrangement joins TRBV7-9 to TRBJ2-5; D perhaps matches TRBD2 (5 bases). V was shortened by 6 bases and J by 11 bases, with 19 bases between the two germline ends. This CDR3 contains 13 residues. Germline V lookup: CDR1 SEHNR, CDR2 FQNEAQ (reference sequence). CDR3: CASSSVGEYQQYF. CDR3 DNA: TGTGCCAGCAGTTCGGTCGGGGAGTATCAGCAGTACTTC.

V gene TRBV2 combines with J gene TRBJ2-7; tentative D call: TRBD1 (6 bases). The germline V gene encodes CDR1 SNHLY and CDR2 FYNNEI. The CDR3 extends over 15 amino acids. V was pared by 7 bases and J by 3 bases, with 19 bases between. This CDR3 is CASTFGQPVFYEQYF. The DNA of the CDR3 is TGTGCCAGCACCTTTGGACAGCCAGTGTTCTACGAGCAGTACTTC. Full variable domain (rest looked up from reference TRBV2 and TRBJ2-7): EPEVTQTPSHQVTQMGQEVILRCVPISNHLYFYWYRQILGQKVEFLVSFYNNEISEKSEIFDDQFSVERPDGSNFTLKIRSTKLEDSAMYFCASTFGQPVFYEQYFGPGTRLTVT.

This clonotype has more than one count but fewer than ten. The V and J genes are TRBV11-2 and TRBJ2-2; the D is unclear. CDR1 is SGHAT and CDR2 is FQNNGV in the germline V gene. V was pared by 2 bases and J by 5 bases, with 6 bases between. The CDR3 is 13 residues long. The CDR3: CASSLFQTGELFF. Written as DNA, the CDR3 is TGTGCCAGCAGCTTATTCCAGACCGGGGAGCTGTTTTTT.

CDR3 coding DNA: TGTGCCAGCAGTTGGGCTAGCGGCCCGGAGACCCAGTACTTC. It encodes CASSWASGPETQYF. The V and J genes are TRBV12-3 or TRBV12-4 and TRBJ2-5; 7 nucleotides line up with TRBD2. V lost 4 bases and J lost 5; bases outside the gene matches: 7. The CDR3 loop spans 14 amino acids.

V usage is TRBV28 and J usage is TRBJ1-2; D is perhaps TRBD1 (5 bases). Germline V gene data show CDR1 as MDHEN and CDR2 as SYDVKM. Trimming took off 5 bases at V and 8 bases at J, with 12 bases between the two ends. The CDR3 spans 12 residues. This CDR3 reads CASSEGLGGYTF. For the CDR3, the DNA is TGTGCCAGCAGTGAGGGGTTGGGCGGCTACACCTTC.

This clonotype turned up a few times. The genes are TRBV5-1 and TRBJ2-5, with 7 bases that match TRBD1. Germline V lookup: CDR1 SGHRS, CDR2 YFSETQ. Trimming cost V 4 bases and J 2 bases; bases outside gene matches: 8. The CDR3 spans 15 residues. Written as DNA, the CDR3 is TGCGCCAGCAGCCTAAGGACAGGCCAACAAGAGACCCAGTACTTC. This translates into CASSLRTGQQETQYF.

The chain carries TRBV4-1 and TRBJ2-7, with D perhaps given as TRBD1 or TRBD2 (5 bases each). V was trimmed by 4 bases and J by 3 bases, leaving 16 bases between them. The CDR3 contains 15 residues. From germline, CDR1 is MGHRA and CDR2 YSYEKL. As DNA, the CDR3 is TGCGCCAGCAGCCGACCGACAGAGGGTCTCTACGAGCAGTACTTC. This sequence encodes CASSRPTEGLYEQYF.

The chain carries TRBV6-2 or TRBV6-3 and TRBJ2-5; possibly TRBD2 for D (5 bases). The CDR3 is made up of 16 amino acids. Germline V gene sequence: CDR1 MNHEY, CDR2 SVGEGT. Deletions cut 2 bases from V and 0 bases from J, with 13 bases between. The CDR3 DNA is TGTGCCAGCAGTTACGGGCTAGCCGGGTACCAAGAGACCCAGTACTTC. Protein: CASSYGLAGYQETQYF.

This clonotype was detected many times. This chain links TRBV3-1 with TRBJ2-5, with D unclear. Germline V CDR1 and CDR2: LGHDT, YNNKEL (reference sequence). This CDR3 has 12 residues. The V gene lost 1 base and the J gene lost 1 base, with 1 base spanning the gap. The CDR3 loop is CASSQGQETQYF. CDR3 coding DNA: TGTGCCAGCAGCCAAGGCCAAGAGACCCAGTACTTC.

The rearrangement joins TRBV29-1 to TRBJ2-2; 7 nucleotides match TRBD1. After removal of 4 bases from V and 4 bases from J, the junction contained 6 bases not matched to a gene. Germline loops: CDR1 SQVTM, CDR2 ANQGSEA. The CDR3 runs to 14 residues. DNA of the CDR3: TGCAGCGTTGTAACAGGGGAAAGCACCGGGGAGCTGTTTTTT. This codes for CSVVTGESTGELFF.

This clonotype showed up many times. The chain combines TRBV7-9 with TRBJ1-4, with D possibly TRBD1 on 5 matching bases. The CDR3 runs 16 residues. Trimming took off 5 bases at V and 7 bases at J, with 20 bases between the two ends. The germline V gene encodes CDR1 SEHNR and CDR2 FQNEAQ (reference sequence). The CDR3 region is CASSPILPGHVEKLFF. Written as DNA, the CDR3 is TGTGCCAGCAGCCCTATTTTACCCGGACACGTTGAAAAACTGTTTTTT.

This clonotype was observed many times. This sequence joins TRBV9 and TRBJ2-5; D perhaps matches TRBD2 (5 bases). V lost 3 bases, J lost 5 bases, and 14 bases lay in between. Per germline, CDR1 SGDLS and CDR2 YYNGEE. This CDR3 region has 14 residues. The CDR3: CASSETVGVETQYF. CDR3 nucleotides: TGTGCCAGCAGCGAGACGGTGGGAGTGGAGACCCAGTACTTC. The full variable domain, with the rest looked up from reference TRBV9 and TRBJ2-5, is DSGVTQTPKHLITATGQRVTLRCSPRSGDLSVYWYQQSLDQGLQFLIQYYNGEERAKGNILERFSAQQFPDLHSELNLSSLELGDSALYFCASSETVGVETQYFGPGTRLLVL.

The chain combines TRBV12-3 or TRBV12-4 with TRBJ2-1; the match to TRBD2 covers 14 bases. With the DNA end fitting TRBJ2-7 better, the J assignment may be wrong. The CDR3 is 17 amino acids. The CDR3 DNA is TGTGCCAGCAGTTCGACCGCGGGACTAGCGGGGGTCTACGAGCAGTACTTC. As protein: CASSSTAGLAGVYEQYF.

The chain combines TRBV4-2 with TRBJ2-5; D call uncertain. CDR3 length: 13 residues. V lost 4 bases and J 2 bases, leaving 8 bases between the germline ends. Germline loops: CDR1 LGHNA, CDR2 YNFKEQ. This chain's CDR3 is CASSPRKQETQYF. CDR3 nucleotide sequence: TGTGCCAGCAGCCCCAGAAAACAAGAGACCCAGTACTTC.

The rearrangement uses TRBV12-3 or TRBV12-4 and TRBJ2-2; the D gene could be TRBD1 or TRBD2 (5 bases each). Trimming removed 6 bases at V and 0 bases at J, with 14 bases between. CDR3 length equals 16 residues. For the CDR3, the DNA is TGTGCCAGCAGCCCTACCGGGACCGCGAACACCGGGGAGCTGTTTTTT. The encoded protein is CASSPTGTANTGELFF.

V is TRBV2 and J is TRBJ1-1, with D hard to call. Between the trimmed V and J ends, which lost 6 bases and 4 bases, there was a span of 15 bases. Germline values: CDR1 SNHLY, CDR2 FYNNEI. The CDR3 spans 14 residues. The CDR3 here is CASRGLTSGTEAFF. The CDR3 DNA reads as TGTGCCAGCAGGGGCCTAACATCGGGCACTGAAGCTTTCTTT.

This clonotype was found a few times. The chain joins TRBV18 to TRBJ2-3; D call uncertain. Trimming took 2 bases from V and 2 from J, leaving 8 bases between them. This CDR3 is 14 amino acids long. The germline gives CDR1 KGHSH, CDR2 LQKENI. CDR3 protein: CASSPTSPTDTQYF. Here the CDR3 DNA reads TGTGCCAGCTCACCAACAAGCCCCACAGATACGCAGTATTTT.

The chain links TRBV3-1 to TRBJ2-7, with no clear D. The DNA end is more similar to TRBJ2-4, so the J call may be wrong. The CDR3 totals 14 residues. CDR1 and CDR2 (germline): LGHDT, YNNKEL (reference sequence). In DNA, the CDR3 is TGTGCCAGCAGCCTAGGACCGACCGAAGGCATTCAGTACTTC. Translating gives CASSLGPTEGIQYF.

This clonotype was counted only a few times. V gene TRBV12-3 or TRBV12-4 combines with J gene TRBJ1-5; 9 nucleotides agree with TRBD1. The V and J ends lost 5 bases and 0 bases, in that order; junction bases with no gene match: 8. This CDR3 is 17 amino acids long. The chain's CDR3 is CASSPGTGLRSNQPQHF. In nucleotides, the CDR3 is TGTGCCAGCAGTCCCGGGACAGGGCTACGTAGCAATCAGCCCCAGCATTTT.

This clonotype was picked up a small number of times. This chain connects TRBV6-1 to TRBJ1-2; a possible D gene is TRBD1 (5 bases). The germline CDR1 and CDR2 sequences are MNHNS and SASEGT. V was shortened by 6 bases and J by 9 bases, with 17 bases between the two germline ends. The CDR3 runs to 13 residues. In DNA, the CDR3 is TGTGCCAGCAGGACCGGGACCGACAGCAGCTACACCTTC. Translating gives CASRTGTDSSYTF.

This clonotype was observed at least ten times. This chain links TRBV6-5 with TRBJ1-3; no clear D gene. Germline CDR1 is MNHEY and CDR2 is SVGAGI. Trimming took 6 bases from V and 3 from J, leaving 12 bases between them. The CDR3 has 14 residues. CDR3: CASSLGRGGNTIYF. As DNA, the CDR3 is TGTGCCAGCAGCCTCGGACGGGGTGGAAACACCATATATTTT.